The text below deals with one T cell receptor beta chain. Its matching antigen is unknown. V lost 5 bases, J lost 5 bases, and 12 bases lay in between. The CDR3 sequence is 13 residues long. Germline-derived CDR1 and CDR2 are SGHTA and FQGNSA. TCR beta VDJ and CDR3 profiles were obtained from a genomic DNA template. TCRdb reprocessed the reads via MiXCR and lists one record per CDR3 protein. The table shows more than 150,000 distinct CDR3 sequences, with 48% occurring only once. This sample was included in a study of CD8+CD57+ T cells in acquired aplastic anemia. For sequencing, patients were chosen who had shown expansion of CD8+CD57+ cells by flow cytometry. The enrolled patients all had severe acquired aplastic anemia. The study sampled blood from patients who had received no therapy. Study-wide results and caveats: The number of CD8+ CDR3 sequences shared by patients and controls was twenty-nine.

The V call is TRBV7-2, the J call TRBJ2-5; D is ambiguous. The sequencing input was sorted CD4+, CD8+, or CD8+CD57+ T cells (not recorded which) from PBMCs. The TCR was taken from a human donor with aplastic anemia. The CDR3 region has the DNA TGTGCCAGCAGCCCATTCTTCGGGGAGACCCAGTACTTC. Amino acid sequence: CASSPFFGETQYF.